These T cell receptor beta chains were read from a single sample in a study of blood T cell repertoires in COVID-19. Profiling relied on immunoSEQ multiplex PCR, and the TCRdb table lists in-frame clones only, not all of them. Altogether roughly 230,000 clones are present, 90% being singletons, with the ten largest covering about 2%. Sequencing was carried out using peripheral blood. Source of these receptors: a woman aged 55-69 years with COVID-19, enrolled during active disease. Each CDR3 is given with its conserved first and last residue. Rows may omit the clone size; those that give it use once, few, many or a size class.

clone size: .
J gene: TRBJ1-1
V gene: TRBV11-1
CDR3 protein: CASSPIRGRGEAFF

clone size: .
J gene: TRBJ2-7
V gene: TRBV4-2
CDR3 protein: CASSQETSGGIYEQYF

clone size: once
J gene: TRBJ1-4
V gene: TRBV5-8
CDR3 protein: CASSRRGLRPGEKLFF

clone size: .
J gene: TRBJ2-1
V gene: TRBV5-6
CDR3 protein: CASSRTGTYNEQFF

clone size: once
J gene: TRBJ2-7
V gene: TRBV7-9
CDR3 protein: CASSLAEPSYEQYF

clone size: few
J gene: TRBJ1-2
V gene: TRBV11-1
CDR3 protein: CASSLYGNYGYTF

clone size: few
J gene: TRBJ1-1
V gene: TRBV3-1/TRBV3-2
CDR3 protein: CATMTSGPGTEAFF

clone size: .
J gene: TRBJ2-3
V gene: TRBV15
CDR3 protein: CATSRDRANRGTQYF

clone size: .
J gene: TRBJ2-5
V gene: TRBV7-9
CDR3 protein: CASSLALRQGARETQYF

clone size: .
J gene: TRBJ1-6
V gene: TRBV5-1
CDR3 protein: CASSQGQGRLNSPLHF

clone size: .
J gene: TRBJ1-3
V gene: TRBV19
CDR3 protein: CASSTTTGGPGNTIYF

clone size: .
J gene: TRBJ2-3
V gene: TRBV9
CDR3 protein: CAKTLGSGQGNRNSTDTQYF

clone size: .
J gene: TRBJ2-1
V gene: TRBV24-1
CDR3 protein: CATSGQENNEQFF

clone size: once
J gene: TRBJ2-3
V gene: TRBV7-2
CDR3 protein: CASSLQAGVGTDTQYF

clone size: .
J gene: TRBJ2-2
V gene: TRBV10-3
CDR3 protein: CAITDRGLGGELFF

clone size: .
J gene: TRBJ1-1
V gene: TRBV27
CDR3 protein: CASSLGARREAFF

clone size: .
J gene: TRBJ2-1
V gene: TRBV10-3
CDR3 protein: CAISELGQGVPFF

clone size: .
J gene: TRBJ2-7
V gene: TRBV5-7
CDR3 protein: CASSLLGTVEYF

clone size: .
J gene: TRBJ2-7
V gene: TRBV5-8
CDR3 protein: CASSLRGTSGDPYEQYF

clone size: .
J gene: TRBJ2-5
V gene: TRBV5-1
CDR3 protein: CASSFTTQAQETQYF

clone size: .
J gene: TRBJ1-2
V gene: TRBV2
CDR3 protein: CASSAGQSGYYGYTF

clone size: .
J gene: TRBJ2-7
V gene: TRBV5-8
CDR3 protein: CASSLAGAGGEQYF

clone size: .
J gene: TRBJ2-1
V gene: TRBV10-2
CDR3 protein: CASSESSSYNEQFF

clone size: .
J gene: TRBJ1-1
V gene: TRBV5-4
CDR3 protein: CASSQTRQTLNTEAFF

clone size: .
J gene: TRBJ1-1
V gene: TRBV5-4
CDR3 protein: CASSLDTEAFF

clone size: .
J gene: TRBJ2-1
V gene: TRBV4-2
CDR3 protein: CASSPLFSSGEAPYNEQFF

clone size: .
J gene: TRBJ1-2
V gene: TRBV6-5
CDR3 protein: CASSYSPGRAYYGYTF

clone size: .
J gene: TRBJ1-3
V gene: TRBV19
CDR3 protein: CASTKTGGILGNTIYF

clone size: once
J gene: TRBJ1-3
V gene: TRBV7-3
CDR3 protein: CASSLTANSGNTIYF

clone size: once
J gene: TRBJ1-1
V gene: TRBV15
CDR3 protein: CATSIQGNTEAFF

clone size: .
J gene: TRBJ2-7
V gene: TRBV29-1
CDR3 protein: CSVEGPGYEQYF

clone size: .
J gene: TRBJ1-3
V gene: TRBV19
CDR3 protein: CASSIPRGSGNTIYF

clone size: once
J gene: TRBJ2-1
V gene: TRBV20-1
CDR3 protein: CSASYGTSGNEQFF

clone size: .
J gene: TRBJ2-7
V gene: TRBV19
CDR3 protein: CASSIVGTVSYEQYF

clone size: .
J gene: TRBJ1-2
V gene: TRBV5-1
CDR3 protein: CASSLDRGNYGYTF

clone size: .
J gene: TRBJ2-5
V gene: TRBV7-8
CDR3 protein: CASSRAGEGETQYF

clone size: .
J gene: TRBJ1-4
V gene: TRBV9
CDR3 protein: CASSPSGGMPPEKLFF

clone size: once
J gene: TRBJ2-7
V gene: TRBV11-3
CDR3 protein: CASSFSTGGGYEQYF

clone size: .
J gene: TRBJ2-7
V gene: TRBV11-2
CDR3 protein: CASSSTSDGWYEQYF

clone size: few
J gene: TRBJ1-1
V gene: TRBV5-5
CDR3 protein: CASSPRQGGTEAFF

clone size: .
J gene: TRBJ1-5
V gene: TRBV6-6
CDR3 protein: CASSYSRQGLDQPQHF

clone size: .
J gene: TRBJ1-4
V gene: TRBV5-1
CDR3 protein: CASRILGGGDEKLFF

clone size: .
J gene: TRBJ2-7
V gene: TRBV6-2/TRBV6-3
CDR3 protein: CASSSPAGEDYEQYF

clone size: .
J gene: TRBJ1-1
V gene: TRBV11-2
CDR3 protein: CASTLDSRNTEAFF

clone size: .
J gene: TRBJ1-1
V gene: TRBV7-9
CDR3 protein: CASSHYNTVMNTEAFF

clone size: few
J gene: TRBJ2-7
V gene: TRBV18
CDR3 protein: CASSPSGGSSYEQYF

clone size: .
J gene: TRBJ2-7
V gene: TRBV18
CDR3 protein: CASSPGTDYEQYF

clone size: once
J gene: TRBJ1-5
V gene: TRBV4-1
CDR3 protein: CASSQGRGVQPQHF